These 18 T cell receptor beta chains came from one sample sequenced in a study of T-cell reconstitution after alpha-beta-depleted transplantation in children (dated by TCRdb to between 2015 and 2016). Library preparation used PCR. Sequencing instrument: Illumina HiSeq 2500. To normalize quantification of the TCRbeta repertoire, the TCR libraries were built with molecular barcoding that relied on unique molecular identifiers. TCRdb's own reprocessing of the public reads used fastp at Q25 and MiXCR and kept productive beta chains. Rows with a matching CDR3 protein are joined into one entry that keeps the most common DNA and genes. Recorded for this sample are around 480,000 distinct CDR3 sequences; approximately 32% of them occurred a single time. The ten top clones hold 2% to 2.5% of the sample. Sample: PBMCs from the stem cell graft donor, taken from the stem cell graft. The source is a human donor who donated a stem cell graft to a child with aplastic anemia.

The chain uses TRBV6-1 and TRBJ2-7; D is ambiguous. Germline CDR1 is MNHNS and CDR2 is SASEGT. The CDR3 contains 11 residues. V shed 8 bases and J shed 5 bases, with 10 bases lying between them. The CDR3 sequence is CASAAWDEQYF. Here the CDR3 DNA reads TGTGCCAGCGCGGCGTGGGACGAGCAGTACTTC.

This chain links TRBV3-1 with TRBJ2-3; 10 bases agree with TRBD2. CDR1 is LGHDT, CDR2 YNNKEL, per germline (reference sequence). The CDR3 has 17 residues. Germline trimming cut 0 bases from V and 5 bases from J; bases unmatched to any gene: 8. In nucleotides, the CDR3 is TGTGCCAGCAGCCAAGACATCCTAGCGGGAGTTGTAGATACGCAGTATTTT. Translating gives CASSQDILAGVVDTQYF.

This chain links TRBV7-2 with TRBJ2-7; possible D gene TRBD2, 6 bases. The CDR3 consists of 12 residues. Germline CDR1 is SGHTA and CDR2 is FQGNSA. The V end was cut by 4 bases, the J end by 6 bases, with 10 bases between. CDR3 amino acids: CASSSSAGEQYV. The CDR3 region has the DNA TGTGCCAGCAGCTCTAGCGCGGGCGAGCAGTACGTC.

There are a few counts of this clonotype. This chain joins TRBV11-3 and TRBJ2-3, with D possibly matching TRBD2 (5 bases). CDR1 and CDR2 from the germline V gene are SGHNT and YENEEA. V gave up 5 bases and J gave up 5 bases, with 14 bases separating them. The CDR3 length is 14 residues. The CDR3 DNA is TGTGCCAGCAGCCCCCGGGATGAGGGAGATACGCAGTATTTT. This codes for CASSPRDEGDTQYF.

The J gene is TRBJ2-4, the V gene TRBV12-3 or TRBV12-4; D not resolved. This CDR3 contains 12 residues. V was trimmed by 2 bases and J by 9 bases, leaving 8 bases between them. The CDR3 DNA follows: TGTGCCAGCAGTTTAAACGTCGCCATTCAGTACTTC. This codes for CASSLNVAIQYF.

This chain connects TRBV6-1 to TRBJ2-7; 8 bases are a match to TRBD1. The CDR3 extends over 13 amino acids. Trimming removed 6 bases from V and 5 bases from J; junction bases left unmatched: 6. Looked up from germline, CDR1 is MNHNS and CDR2 is SASEGT. The CDR3 sequence: CASSPPGGNEQYF. The CDR3 DNA is TGTGCCAGCAGCCCCCCAGGGGGCAACGAGCAGTACTTC.

With respect to this clonotype: One junction end disagrees with the germline gene, perhaps due to a read error. The genes are TRBV20-1 and TRBJ2-1, with D perhaps TRBD1 or TRBD2 (5 bases each). The CDR3 has 15 amino acids. Germline assignment: CDR1 DFQATT and CDR2 SNEGSKA (reference sequence). The CDR3 reads CSASFRGSSHNEQFF. CDR3 nucleotides: TGCAGTGCTAGTTTCCGGGGCAGCTCCCACAATGAGCAGTTCTTC.

This clonotype occurred a few times. This chain links TRBV6-5 with TRBJ2-1; TRBD1 is a possible D gene (5 bases). With 8 bases removed from V and 2 bases from J, the gap between germline ends came to 16 bases. The CDR3 runs to 15 residues. The germline V gene encodes CDR1 MNHEY and CDR2 SVGAGI. The chain's CDR3 is CASRQQSITYNEQFF. For the CDR3, the DNA is TGTGCCAGCCGACAGCAATCCATTACCTACAATGAGCAGTTCTTC.

J is TRBJ2-7 and V is TRBV20-1, with 10 nucleotides matching TRBD2. Germline assignment: CDR1 DFQATT and CDR2 SNEGSKA (reference sequence). This CDR3 is 14 amino acids long. Trimming cost V 0 bases and J 3 bases; bases outside gene matches: 2. CDR3 amino acids: CSAREIAGGYEQYF. CDR3 nucleotides: TGCAGTGCTAGAGAAATAGCGGGGGGCTACGAGCAGTACTTC.

The genes are TRBV5-6 and TRBJ2-1, with 9 bases identical to TRBD2. After removal of 0 bases from V and 9 bases from J, the junction contained 13 bases not matched to a gene. The CDR3 has 17 amino acids. In germline, CDR1 is SGHDT, CDR2 YYEEEE. The DNA of the CDR3 is TGTGCCAGCAGCTTGGTCGGTGGGGGATTAGCGGGAGCTGAGCAGTTCTTC. Its protein product is CASSLVGGGLAGAEQFF.

The CDR3 protein is CSVAPTGGRTQYF. The CDR3 DNA follows: TGCAGCGTCGCACCAACGGGGGGTCGAACGCAGTATTTT. The chain links TRBV29-1 to TRBJ2-3; 7 bases are a match to TRBD2. After removal of 6 bases from V and 9 bases from J, the junction contained 12 bases not matched to a gene. The germline CDR1 and CDR2 sequences are SQVTM and ANQGSEA. This CDR3 is 13 amino acids long.

The chain couples TRBV7-2 to TRBJ2-3; 8 nucleotides align to TRBD2. Looked up from germline, CDR1 is SGHTA and CDR2 is FQGNSA. Germline trimming cut 5 bases from V and 6 bases from J; bases unmatched to any gene: 7. This CDR3 has 14 residues. The CDR3 region is CASSPRLASDTQYF. As DNA, the CDR3 is TGTGCCAGCAGCCCCCGACTAGCGTCTGATACGCAGTATTTT.

V usage is TRBV5-1 and J usage is TRBJ2-1; 7 bases agree with TRBD1. The germline CDR1 and CDR2 sequences are SGHRS and YFSETQ. The CDR3 has 15 residues. The ends lost 3 bases at V and 6 bases at J; junction bases unmatched: 9. The CDR3 is CASSSGTATGNEQFF. In nucleotides, the CDR3 is TGCGCCAGCAGCTCGGGGACAGCGACTGGCAATGAGCAGTTCTTC.

This chain links TRBV7-2 with TRBJ2-6; D gene uncertain. V was trimmed by 1 base and J by 6 bases, leaving 4 bases between them. This CDR3 region has 13 residues. Germline V CDR1 and CDR2: SGHTA, FQGNSA. This CDR3 is CASSLVEANVLTF. The CDR3, as DNA: TGTGCCAGCAGCTTAGTAGAGGCCAACGTCCTGACTTTC.

This clonotype was seen more than once but under ten times. The chain is built from TRBV29-1 and TRBJ2-1, with TRBD1 as a possible D gene (6 bases). Per germline, CDR1 SQVTM and CDR2 ANQGSEA. The CDR3 totals 14 residues. V shed 6 bases and J shed 13 bases, with 25 bases lying between them. CDR3 region: CSVRGGHLWGLQFF. The CDR3 coding sequence is TGCAGCGTGCGAGGGGGACATCTTTGGGGTTTACAGTTCTTC.

The rearrangement joins TRBV11-2 to TRBJ2-2; 13 bases map to TRBD2. With 5 bases clipped from V and 6 bases from J, the junction kept 6 bases outside the gene matches. CDR3 length: 16 amino acids. Germline loops: CDR1 SGHAT, CDR2 FQNNGV. CDR3: CASSLGLAGAPGELFF. CDR3 coding DNA: TGTGCCAGCAGCCTCGGACTAGCGGGAGCCCCCGGGGAGCTGTTTTTT.

The chain has TRBV27 and TRBJ1-1; D ambiguous. This CDR3 is built from 12 residues. Trimming took off 5 bases at V and 5 bases at J, with 9 bases between the two ends. Germline-derived CDR1 and CDR2 are MNHEY and SMNVEV (reference sequence). The CDR3, as DNA: TGTGCCAGCAGTACCCCTGGGACTGAAGCTTTCTTT. It codes for CASSTPGTEAFF.

The chain links TRBV7-2 to TRBJ2-5; no clear D gene. The CDR3 length is 13 residues. V was cut by 5 bases and J by 4 bases, with 11 bases left in between. CDR1 is SGHTA and CDR2 is FQGNSA in the germline V gene. CDR3 sequence reads: CASSPFLLETQYF. CDR3 bases: TGTGCCAGCAGCCCATTCCTCCTAGAGACCCAGTACTTC.